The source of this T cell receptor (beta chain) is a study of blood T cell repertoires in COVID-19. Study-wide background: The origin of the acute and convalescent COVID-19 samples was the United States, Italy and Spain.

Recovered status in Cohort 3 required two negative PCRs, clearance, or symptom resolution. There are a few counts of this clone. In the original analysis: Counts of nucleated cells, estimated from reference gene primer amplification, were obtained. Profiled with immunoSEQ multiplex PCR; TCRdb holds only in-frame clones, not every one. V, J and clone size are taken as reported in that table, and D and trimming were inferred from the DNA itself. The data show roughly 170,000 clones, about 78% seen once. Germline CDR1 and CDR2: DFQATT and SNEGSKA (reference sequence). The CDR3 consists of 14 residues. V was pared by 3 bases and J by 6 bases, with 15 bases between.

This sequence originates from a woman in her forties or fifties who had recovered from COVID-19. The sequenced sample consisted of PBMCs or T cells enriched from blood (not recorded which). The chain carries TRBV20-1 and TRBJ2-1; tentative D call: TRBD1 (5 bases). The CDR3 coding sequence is TGCAGTGCTAGTTACCGGGTAGACAGCAATGAGCAGTTCTTC. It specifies CSASYRVDSNEQFF.